This T cell receptor (beta chain) was sequenced in a study of shared clonotypes between healthy human individuals. For the study at large: The composition of the donors was a couple of women and a few men aged 18 to 49. Whole-study results and caveats: Compared with memory subsets, naive subsets generally had larger estimated richness. Rarefaction gave evidence that sorted-subset sequencing remained incomplete despite large depth.

This clone is a singleton in its sample. Antigen specificity is unknown. Naive CD8 populations comprised CD45RO-negative cells positively selected for CCR7, excluding terminally differentiated effector memory CD45RA+ cells. Here immunoSEQ multiplex PCR was the method, and the copy in TCRdb shows in-frame clones only, minus some. Counted here are some 2 million clones, over 85% occurring once; the ten biggest clones make up approximately 1%. The germline V gene has CDR1 GTSNPN and CDR2 SVGIG (reference sequence). This CDR3 has 16 residues. Trimming shortened V by 5 bases and J by 5 bases, and 24 bases separated the two germline ends.

What was sequenced was naive CD8+ T cells sorted from blood. The rearrangement uses TRBV30 and TRBJ1-2; weak D call: TRBD1 (6 bases). This TCR derives from a man aged 18 to 30 in good health. CDR3 sequence: CAWPKPPGQGRYGYTF. CDR3 sequence (DNA): TGTGCCTGGCCCAAACCACCGGGACAAGGGAGATATGGCTACACCTTC.